Listed below are T cell receptor beta chains from one sample, sequenced in a study of cytomegalovirus exposure and HLA in healthy donors. Measured with immunoSEQ multiplex PCR; TCRdb has only the in-frame clones, and not every one. The data show roughly 200,000 clones, with around 79% seen just once and approximately 4% held by the top ten. The sequenced sample was PBMCs. These TCRs come from a woman aged 25-40 years in good health and CMV-seropositive. Each CDR3 is given with its conserved first and last residue. D genes are given only for firm matches. Not all rows give a size; the values are once, few, many and, for expanded clones, a class.

j_call: TRBJ2-3; d_call: TRBD2; clone_size: -; v_call: TRBV5-6; cdr3_nt: TGTGCCAGCAGCTTGGTGGCGGGAGGGTCCACAGATACGCAGTATTTT; cdr3_aa: CASSLVAGGSTDTQYF
j_call: TRBJ2-7; d_call: TRBD1; clone_size: -; v_call: TRBV7-2; cdr3_nt: TGTGCCAGCAGCTTAGGAGACAGGGCCCACGAGCAGTACTTC; cdr3_aa: CASSLGDRAHEQYF
j_call: TRBJ2-1; d_call: -; clone_size: -; v_call: TRBV10-3; cdr3_nt: TGTGCCATCAGCTTGGGGACTGGAGACAATGAGCAGTTCTTC; cdr3_aa: CAISLGTGDNEQFF
j_call: TRBJ2-7; d_call: -; clone_size: -; v_call: TRBV7-9; cdr3_nt: TGTGCCAGCAGCCCCGACTCAGGGGTTTCCTACGAGCAGTACTTC; cdr3_aa: CASSPDSGVSYEQYF
j_call: TRBJ1-1; d_call: -; clone_size: -; v_call: TRBV5-6; cdr3_nt: TGTGCCAGCAGCTTGGACTCCGGGATTGTTGAAGCTTTCTTT; cdr3_aa: CASSLDSGIVEAFF
j_call: TRBJ1-3; d_call: -; clone_size: -; v_call: TRBV9; cdr3_nt: TGTGCCAGCAGCGGGACTAGGACCGATGGAAACACCATATATTTT; cdr3_aa: CASSGTRTDGNTIYF
j_call: TRBJ2-1; d_call: TRBD2; clone_size: -; v_call: TRBV19; cdr3_nt: TGTGCCAGTAGTGTTTTTAGCGGGGAAGCGGTGAATGAGCAGTTCTTC; cdr3_aa: CASSVFSGEAVNEQFF
j_call: TRBJ1-3; d_call: -; clone_size: -; v_call: TRBV11-2; cdr3_nt: TGTGCCAGCAGCCCCGTCAGAAGTTCTTCTGGAAACACCATATATTTT; cdr3_aa: CASSPVRSSSGNTIYF
j_call: TRBJ2-2; d_call: TRBD1; clone_size: -; v_call: TRBV7-9; cdr3_nt: TGTGCCAGCAGCTTGCGCGACAGGGGTTTTCCACCGAACACCGGGGAGCTGTTTTTT; cdr3_aa: CASSLRDRGFPPNTGELFF
j_call: TRBJ2-1; d_call: TRBD2; clone_size: few; v_call: TRBV12-5; cdr3_nt: TGTGCTAGTGGTTTACGCGGGAGGGTTTACAATGAGCAGTTCTTC; cdr3_aa: CASGLRGRVYNEQFF
j_call: TRBJ2-1; d_call: TRBD2; clone_size: few; v_call: TRBV6-1; cdr3_nt: TGTGCCAGCAGTGTACAGCCCCCGGGACTAGCGGGGGGTAGGGACAATGAGCAGTTCTTC; cdr3_aa: CASSVQPPGLAGGRDNEQFF
j_call: TRBJ2-4; d_call: -; clone_size: -; v_call: TRBV5-4; cdr3_nt: TGTGCCAGCAGTTCACAGGATCGCGGGGACATTCAGTACTTC; cdr3_aa: CASSSQDRGDIQYF
j_call: TRBJ1-5; d_call: -; clone_size: -; v_call: TRBV5-8; cdr3_nt: TGTGCCAGCAGCTTGGGGCGGCCGTCACAGGACGATCAGCCCCAGCATTTT; cdr3_aa: CASSLGRPSQDDQPQHF
j_call: TRBJ2-7; d_call: -; clone_size: -; v_call: TRBV9; cdr3_nt: TGTGCCAGTAGCGGCATCGGCGGCGAGCAGTACTTC; cdr3_aa: CASSGIGGEQYF
j_call: TRBJ2-7; d_call: TRBD2; clone_size: -; v_call: TRBV5-8; cdr3_nt: TGTGCCAGCAGCTCTAGAGCGGGAGGGCCCGAGCAGTACTTC; cdr3_aa: CASSSRAGGPEQYF
j_call: TRBJ2-3; d_call: TRBD2; clone_size: -; v_call: TRBV7-8; cdr3_nt: TGTGCCAGCAGCTCGCTAGCGGGAGTAAGCACAGATACGCAGTATTTT; cdr3_aa: CASSSLAGVSTDTQYF